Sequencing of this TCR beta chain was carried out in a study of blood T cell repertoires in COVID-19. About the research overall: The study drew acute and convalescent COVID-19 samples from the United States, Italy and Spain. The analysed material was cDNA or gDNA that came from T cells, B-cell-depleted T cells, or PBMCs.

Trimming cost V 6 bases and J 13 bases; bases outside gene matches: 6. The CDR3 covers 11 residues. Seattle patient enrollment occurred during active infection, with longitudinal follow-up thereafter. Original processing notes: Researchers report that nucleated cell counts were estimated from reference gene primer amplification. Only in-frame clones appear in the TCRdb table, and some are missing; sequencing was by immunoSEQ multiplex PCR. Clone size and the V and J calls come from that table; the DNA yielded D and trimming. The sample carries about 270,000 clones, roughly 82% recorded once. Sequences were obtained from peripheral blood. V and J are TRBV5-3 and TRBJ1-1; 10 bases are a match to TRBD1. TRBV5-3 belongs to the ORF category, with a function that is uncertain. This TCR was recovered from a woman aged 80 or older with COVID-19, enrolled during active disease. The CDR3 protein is CARTAGTGDFF. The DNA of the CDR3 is TGTGCCAGAACGGCCGGGACAGGGGATTTCTTT.